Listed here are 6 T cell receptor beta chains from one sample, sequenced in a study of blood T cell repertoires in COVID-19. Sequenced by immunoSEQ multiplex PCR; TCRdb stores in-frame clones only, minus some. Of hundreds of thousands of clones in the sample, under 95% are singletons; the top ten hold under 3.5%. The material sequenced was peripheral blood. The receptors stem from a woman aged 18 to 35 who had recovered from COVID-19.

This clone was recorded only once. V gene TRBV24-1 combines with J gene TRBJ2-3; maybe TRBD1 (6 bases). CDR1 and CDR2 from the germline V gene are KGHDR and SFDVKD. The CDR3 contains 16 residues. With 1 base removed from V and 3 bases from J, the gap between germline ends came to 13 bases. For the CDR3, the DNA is TGTGCCACCAGTGATTTAGGCAGGGGTGGGACAGATACGCAGTATTTT. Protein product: CATSDLGRGGTDTQYF.

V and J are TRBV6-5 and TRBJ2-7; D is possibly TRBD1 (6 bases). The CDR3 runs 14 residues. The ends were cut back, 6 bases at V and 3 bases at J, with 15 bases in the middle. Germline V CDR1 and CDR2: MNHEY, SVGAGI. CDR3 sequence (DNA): TGTGCCAGCAGAGGCGGACAGAACAGCTACGAGCAGTACGTC. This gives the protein CASRGGQNSYEQYV.

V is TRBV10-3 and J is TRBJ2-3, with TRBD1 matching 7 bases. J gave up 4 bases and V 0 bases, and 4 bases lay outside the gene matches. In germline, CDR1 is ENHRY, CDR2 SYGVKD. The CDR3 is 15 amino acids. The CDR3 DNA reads TGTGCCATCAGTGAGTCGATACAGGGGCCAGATACGCAGTATTTT. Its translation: CAISESIQGPDTQYF.

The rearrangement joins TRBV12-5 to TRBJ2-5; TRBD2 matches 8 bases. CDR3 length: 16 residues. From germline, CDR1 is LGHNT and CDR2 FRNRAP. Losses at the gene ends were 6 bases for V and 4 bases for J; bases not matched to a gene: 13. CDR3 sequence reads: CASGSPTGTRVETQYF. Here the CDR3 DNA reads TGTGCTAGTGGATCCCCAACCGGGACTAGAGTAGAGACCCAGTACTTC.

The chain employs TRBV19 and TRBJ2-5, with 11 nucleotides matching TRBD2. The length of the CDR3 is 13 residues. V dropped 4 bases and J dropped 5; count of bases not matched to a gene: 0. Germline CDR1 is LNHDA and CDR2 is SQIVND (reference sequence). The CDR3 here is CASSTSGRETQYF. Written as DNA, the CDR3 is TGTGCCAGTAGTACTAGCGGGAGGGAGACCCAGTACTTC.

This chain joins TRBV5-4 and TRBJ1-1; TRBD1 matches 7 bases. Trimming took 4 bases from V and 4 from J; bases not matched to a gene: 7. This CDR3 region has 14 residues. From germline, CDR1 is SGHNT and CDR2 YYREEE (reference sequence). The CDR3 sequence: CASSQIQGSTEAFF. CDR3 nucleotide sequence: TGTGCCAGCAGCCAGATACAGGGGAGCACTGAAGCTTTCTTT.